A selection of T cell receptor beta chains follows, all from one sample in a study of regulatory dendritic cells for organ transplantation. Only in-frame clones appear in the TCRdb table, and some are missing; sequencing was by immunoSEQ multiplex PCR. This sample has around 21,000 clones, with 65% to 90% found just once. The antigens of these receptors remain unknown. The sample comprised naive CD4+ T cells from blood cultured with dendritic cells. These receptors originate from a human donor in good health. CDR3s include the opening cysteine and the closing phenylalanine or tryptophan.

J gene,V gene,CDR3 protein
TRBJ2-3,TRBV4-1,CASSPGWSATSTDTQYF
TRBJ1-6,TRBV7-8,CASSLMGSADSPLHF
TRBJ2-7,TRBV27,CASRPGLAGGRYEQYF
TRBJ1-5,TRBV2,CASREGEARQPQHF
TRBJ1-3,TRBV9,CASSVTLGDPIYF
TRBJ1-2,TRBV6-5,CASSYSTGNYGYTF
TRBJ2-2,TRBV30,CAWSQQGAGELFF
TRBJ2-7,TRBV25-1,CASSRPGSLGTRGGEQYF
TRBJ2-7,TRBV28,CASSLAGGLTYEQYF
TRBJ1-2,TRBV2,CASRQGSSRGYTF
TRBJ2-7,TRBV7-2,CASSPIYSRGRNEQYF
TRBJ2-7,TRBV5-1,CASSIVPYEQYF
TRBJ1-4,TRBV4-1,CASSQDLGIPNEKLFF
TRBJ2-1,TRBV25-1,CASIAGGLSEQFF
TRBJ1-1,TRBV28,CASRVNTEAFF
TRBJ1-6,TRBV6-5,CASSYLNLSPLHF
TRBJ1-6,TRBV9,CASSPRGDRNSPLHF
TRBJ1-2,TRBV27,CASSLWTGDGYTF
TRBJ1-6,TRBV9,CASSVEGNYNSPLHF
TRBJ1-1,TRBV25-1,CATEGGSTEAFF
TRBJ1-2,TRBV2,CASSIQGLNYGYTF
TRBJ2-3,TRBV6-1,CASSTGGLADTQYF
TRBJ1-2,TRBV19,CASSTPRGLGYGYTF
TRBJ1-2,TRBV7-2,CASSLDSGGGNYGYTF
TRBJ1-3,TRBV6-5,CATTGHGNTIYF
TRBJ2-1,TRBV5-1,CASGYRDTRIDEQFF
TRBJ1-1,TRBV7-9,CASSLIGRGLTEAFF
TRBJ2-7,TRBV13,CASSLGGTSDYEQYF
TRBJ1-5,TRBV27,CASSIHGQPYQPQHF